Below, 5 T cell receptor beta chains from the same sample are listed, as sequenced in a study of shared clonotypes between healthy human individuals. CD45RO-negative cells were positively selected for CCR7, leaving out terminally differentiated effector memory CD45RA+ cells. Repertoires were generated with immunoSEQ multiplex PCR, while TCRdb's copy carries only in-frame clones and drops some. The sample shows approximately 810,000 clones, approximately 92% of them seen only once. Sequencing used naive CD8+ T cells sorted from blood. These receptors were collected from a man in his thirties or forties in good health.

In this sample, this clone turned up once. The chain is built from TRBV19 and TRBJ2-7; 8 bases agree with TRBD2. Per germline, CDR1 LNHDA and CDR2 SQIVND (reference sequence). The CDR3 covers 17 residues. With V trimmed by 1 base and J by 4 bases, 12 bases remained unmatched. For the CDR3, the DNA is TGTGCCAGTAGTATAGCCCCGGGTGCGGGAGGCTGGTACGAGCAGTACTTC. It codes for CASSIAPGAGGWYEQYF. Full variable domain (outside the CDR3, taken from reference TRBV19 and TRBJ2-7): DGGITQSPKYLFRKEGQNVTLSCEQNLNHDAMYWYRQDPGQGLRLIYYSQIVNDFQKGDIAEGYSVSREKKESFPLTVTSAQKNPTAFYLCASSIAPGAGGWYEQYFGPGTRLTVT.

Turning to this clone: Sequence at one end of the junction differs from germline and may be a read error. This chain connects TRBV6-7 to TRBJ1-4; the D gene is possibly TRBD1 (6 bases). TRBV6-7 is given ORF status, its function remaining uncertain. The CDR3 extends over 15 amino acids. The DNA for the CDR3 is TGTGCCAGCAGTTACTGGGGGCACTGCCACCGAAAAACTGTTTTT. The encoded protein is CASSYWGHCHRKTVF.

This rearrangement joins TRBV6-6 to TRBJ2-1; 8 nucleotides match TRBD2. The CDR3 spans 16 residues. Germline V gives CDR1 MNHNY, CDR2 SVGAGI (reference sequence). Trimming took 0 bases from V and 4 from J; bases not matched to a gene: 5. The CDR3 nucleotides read TGTGCCAGCAGTTACTCGGTCCAGCGGGGGTACAATGAGCAGTTCTTC. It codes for CASSYSVQRGYNEQFF.

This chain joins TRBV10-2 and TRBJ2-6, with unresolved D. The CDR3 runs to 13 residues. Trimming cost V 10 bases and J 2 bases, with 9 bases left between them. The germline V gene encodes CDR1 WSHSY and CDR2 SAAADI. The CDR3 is CAIFVAGANVLTF. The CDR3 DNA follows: TGCGCCATATTCGTAGCTGGGGCCAACGTCCTGACTTTC.

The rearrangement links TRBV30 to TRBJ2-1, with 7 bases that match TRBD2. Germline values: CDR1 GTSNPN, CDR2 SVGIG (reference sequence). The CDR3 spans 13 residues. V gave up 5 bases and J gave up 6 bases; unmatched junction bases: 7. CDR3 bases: TGTGCCTGGTTTCCGGGGGGACTCAATGAGCAGTTCTTC. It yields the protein CAWFPGGLNEQFF.